The 23 T cell receptor beta chains below come from one sample, sequenced in a study of cytomegalovirus exposure and HLA in healthy donors. PCR involved 60 Vbeta and 13 Jbeta primers. Only in-frame clones appear in the TCRdb table, and some are missing; sequencing was by immunoSEQ multiplex PCR. The profile covers about 110,000 clones, with 69% appearing a single time and approximately 3% taken by the ten largest. Input material: PBMCs. The source of these receptors is a man aged 25 to 45 in good health and CMV-seronegative.

This chain joins TRBV4-1 and TRBJ1-5, with TRBD1 matching over 10 bases. The V gene end was trimmed by 1 base and the J gene end by 8 bases; junction bases not matched to a gene: 8. Per the germline V gene, CDR1 is MGHRA and CDR2 is YSYEKL. The CDR3 covers 16 residues. CDR3 protein: CASSQVFGTGVKPQHF. DNA of the CDR3: TGCGCCAGCAGCCAAGTGTTTGGGACAGGGGTTAAGCCCCAGCATTTT.

The rearrangement uses TRBV7-9 and TRBJ1-4; TRBD1 matches at 8 bases. The CDR3 has 15 residues. Trimming cost V 1 base and J 3 bases; bases outside gene matches: 1. Per the germline V gene, CDR1 is SEHNR and CDR2 is FQNEAQ (reference sequence). The CDR3 DNA sequence: TGTGCCAGCAGCTTAGGGACAGGGCCTAATGAAAAACTGTTTTTT. It yields the protein CASSLGTGPNEKLFF. The whole variable domain, filled in from reference TRBV7-9 and TRBJ1-4, reads DTGVSQNPRHKITKRGQNVTFRCDPISEHNRLYWYRQTLGQGPEFLTYFQNEAQLEKSRLLSDRFSAERPKGSFSTLEIQRTEQGDSAMYLCASSLGTGPNEKLFFGSGTQLSVL.

The J gene is TRBJ2-1, the V gene TRBV11-2; 12 bases match TRBD2. After removal of 1 base from V and 3 bases from J, the junction contained 4 bases not matched to a gene. Per the germline V gene, CDR1 is SGHAT and CDR2 is FQNNGV. This CDR3 is 17 amino acids long. The CDR3, as DNA: TGTGCCAGCAGCTTAGCTTTGACTAGCGGGAGCTACAATGAGCAGTTCTTC. Protein sequence: CASSLALTSGSYNEQFF.

The V and J genes are TRBV11-3 and TRBJ1-1; no definite D call. V was clipped by 5 bases and J by 0 bases, with 10 bases between them. Germline CDR1 reads SGHNT; CDR2 reads YENEEA. CDR3 length: 14 residues. The CDR3 region has the DNA TGTGCCAGCAGCCCCAGTGCAATGAACACTGAAGCTTTCTTT. Translating it yields CASSPSAMNTEAFF. Based on the CDR3 plus reference TRBV11-3 and TRBJ1-1, the full variable domain is EAGVVQSPRYKIIEKKQPVAFWCNPISGHNTLYWYLQNLGQGPELLIRYENEEAVDDSQLPKDRFSAERLKGVDSTLKIQPAELGDSAVYLCASSPSAMNTEAFFGQGTRLTVV.

This sequence joins TRBV7-2 and TRBJ1-1; D remains unclear. CDR1 is SGHTA, CDR2 FQGNSA, per germline. This CDR3 is built from 13 residues. V was pared by 4 bases and J by 4 bases, with 10 bases between. CDR3 sequence: CASSSYQFTEAFF. DNA of the CDR3: TGTGCCAGCAGCTCCTACCAATTCACTGAAGCTTTCTTT.

This clone has a handful of counts. CDR3 sequence (DNA): TGCGCCAGCAGCCCCATACTAGCGGGAGGGCCGGGCAATGAGCAGTTCTTC. Translation: CASSPILAGGPGNEQFF. The chain employs TRBV4-1 and TRBJ2-1, with TRBD2 identical over 13 bases. This CDR3 is built from 17 residues. CDR1 is MGHRA, CDR2 YSYEKL, per germline. Trimming took 4 bases from V and 6 from J; bases not matched to a gene: 9.

This chain links TRBV27 with TRBJ1-2; D is unclear. V was pared by 0 bases and J by 5 bases, with 10 bases between. This CDR3 contains 14 residues. Per the germline V gene, CDR1 is MNHEY and CDR2 is SMNVEV (reference sequence). CDR3 bases: TGTGCCAGCAGTTTATCCCCGAGATATTATGGCTACACCTTC. Protein product: CASSLSPRYYGYTF.

The chain is built from TRBV2 and TRBJ2-5; 7 positions agree with TRBD1. Judging by the DNA end, TRBJ2-7 fits better; the J call may be wrong. This CDR3 comprises 12 residues. Germline assignment: CDR1 SNHLY and CDR2 FYNNEI. In nucleotides, the CDR3 is TGTGCCAGCAGTGTGACAGGGTCCGAGCAGTACTTC. This gives the protein CASSVTGSEQYF.

This clone was counted between two and nine times. For the CDR3, the DNA is TGTGCCAGCAGTCCCCGAATAGCGGGAGGTAGCACAGATACGCAGTATTTT. Its protein is CASSPRIAGGSTDTQYF. The V and J genes are TRBV28 and TRBJ2-3; 10 bases map to TRBD2. Trimming at V came to 5 bases and at J to 0 bases, leaving 8 bases not matched to a gene. Germline CDR1 is MDHEN and CDR2 is SYDVKM. The CDR3 covers 17 residues.

The chain couples TRBV27 to TRBJ2-7; the match to TRBD1 covers 8 bases. V shed 4 bases and J 1 base; nucleotides not matched to a gene: 12. CDR3 length: 17 residues. Germline values: CDR1 MNHEY, CDR2 SMNVEV (reference sequence). The CDR3 protein is CASSSRDRGAYSYEQYF. Written as DNA, the CDR3 is TGTGCCAGCAGTTCCCGAGACAGGGGCGCTTATTCCTACGAGCAGTACTTC.

This chain joins TRBV28 and TRBJ1-2; no definite D call. V was trimmed by 3 bases and J by 2 bases, leaving 16 bases between them. Germline-derived CDR1 and CDR2 are MDHEN and SYDVKM. The CDR3 contains 16 residues. CDR3 nucleotides: TGTGCCAGCAGTTTCCGTCGGGAAGGGATAAACTATGGCTACACCTTC. Its protein product is CASSFRREGINYGYTF.

This clone was counted between two and nine times. Its ends do not fully match the called genes, so a read error is possible. Distinct nucleotide sequences in the sample also encode this CDR3. The rearrangement joins TRBV7-8 to TRBJ2-7, with a tentative D call TRBD1 (6 bases). The CDR3 contains 13 residues. Germline values: CDR1 SGHVS, CDR2 FQNEAQ. CDR3 sequence reads: CSSRQGQAYEQYF. The CDR3 coding sequence is TGTTCCAGCAGGCAGGGGCAGGCATACGAGCAGTACTTC.

This chain connects TRBV28 to TRBJ1-2, with TRBD1 matching over 10 bases. CDR1 and CDR2 from the germline V gene are MDHEN and SYDVKM. Unmatched junction bases numbered 3, after V lost 3 bases and J lost 5 bases. The CDR3 runs 14 residues. The CDR3 DNA is TGTGCCAGCAGTTTGAGGGACAGGGGATATGGCTACACCTTC. Its translation is CASSLRDRGYGYTF.

This clone was picked up one time. The chain recombines TRBV7-6 with TRBJ1-5; D not resolved. The CDR3 totals 17 residues. CDR1 is SGHVS and CDR2 is FNYEAQ in the germline V gene. The V end lost 6 bases, the J end lost 2 bases, and 20 bases lay between the germline ends. The CDR3, as DNA: TGTGCCAGCAGGTCCGCTTACTTAAGAGATTGCAATCAGCCCCAGCATTTT. It is translated as CASRSAYLRDCNQPQHF.

The gene calls are TRBV5-1 and TRBJ2-7; TRBD1 is a possible D gene (5 bases). The V end was cut by 0 bases, the J end by 2 bases, with 9 bases between. Germline V gene lookup returns CDR1 SGHRS and CDR2 YFSETQ. This CDR3 region has 14 residues. The CDR3 DNA reads as TGCGCCAGCAGCTTGGACAGGCTAACCTACGAGCAGTACTTC. Its translation: CASSLDRLTYEQYF.

This chain joins TRBV9 and TRBJ2-3, with a weak D call TRBD2 (6 bases). Germline V gene lookup returns CDR1 SGDLS and CDR2 YYNGEE. Trimming stripped 0 bases from V and 8 bases from J, with 16 bases between. This CDR3 is 15 amino acids long. This CDR3 is CASSVDGGRGATQYF. The DNA of the CDR3 is TGTGCCAGCAGCGTAGATGGGGGGAGAGGGGCTACGCAGTATTTT. The whole variable domain, filled in from reference TRBV9 and TRBJ2-3, reads DSGVTQTPKHLITATGQRVTLRCSPRSGDLSVYWYQQSLDQGLQFLIQYYNGEERAKGNILERFSAQQFPDLHSELNLSSLELGDSALYFCASSVDGGRGATQYFGPGTRLTVL.

This CDR3 is CAWSVQRWGQKNIQYF. Here the CDR3 DNA reads TGTGCCTGGAGTGTACAACGTTGGGGACAGAAGAACATTCAGTACTTC. This rearrangement joins TRBV30 to TRBJ2-4; TRBD1 matches at 7 bases. Per the germline V gene, CDR1 is GTSNPN and CDR2 is SVGIG (reference sequence). The length of the CDR3 is 16 residues. After removal of 0 bases from V and 7 bases from J, the junction contained 12 bases not matched to a gene.

The V and J genes are TRBV7-8 and TRBJ2-7; TRBD1 matches 8 bases. The CDR3 is 14 residues long. The V segment lost 5 bases and the J segment 3 bases; nucleotides outside the gene matches: 6. CDR1 is SGHVS and CDR2 is FQNEAQ in the germline V gene. DNA of the CDR3: TGTGCCAGCAGCGACTACAGGGGGGACTACGAGCAGTACTTC. Its protein is CASSDYRGDYEQYF.

This clone was recorded a few times. V usage is TRBV6-5 and J usage is TRBJ2-1; D may be TRBD2 (6 bases). Per the germline V gene, CDR1 is MNHEY and CDR2 is SVGAGI. The V and J ends lost 4 bases and 0 bases respectively, with 13 bases between them. This CDR3 has 16 residues. The DNA of the CDR3 is TGTGCCAGCAGTTCCCTGACTAGTAGCTCCTACAATGAGCAGTTCTTC. Its protein product is CASSSLTSSSYNEQFF.

The J gene is TRBJ2-5, the V gene TRBV5-6, with TRBD1 matching 8 bases. CDR3 length equals 13 residues. Germline CDR1 and CDR2: SGHDT and YYEEEE. Trimming took 5 bases from V and 7 from J; bases not matched to a gene: 7. The CDR3: CASSYRTGSTQYF. The CDR3 DNA is TGTGCCAGCAGTTACCGGACAGGGTCGACCCAGTACTTC.

This clone was found a few times. This chain joins TRBV11-2 and TRBJ2-3; 7 nucleotides align to TRBD1. This CDR3 comprises 17 residues. The V and J ends lost 3 bases and 6 bases, in that order; junction bases with no gene match: 15. Germline V gene lookup returns CDR1 SGHAT and CDR2 FQNNGV. The CDR3 coding sequence is TGTGCCAGCAGCTTCGGGACAGTGGGTTCGAGATTTGATACGCAGTATTTT. This sequence encodes CASSFGTVGSRFDTQYF.

The V gene is TRBV5-1, the J gene TRBJ2-7; D perhaps matches TRBD2 (6 bases). The CDR3 contains 14 residues. V was shortened by 5 bases and J by 3 bases, with 15 bases between the two germline ends. Germline-derived CDR1 and CDR2 are SGHRS and YFSETQ. The DNA of the CDR3 is TGCGCCAGCAGAGCCGGGACTGACCTCTACGAGCAGTACTTC. Translating it yields CASRAGTDLYEQYF.

The J gene is TRBJ2-3, the V gene TRBV25-1; 11 bases fit TRBD2. The length of the CDR3 is 14 residues. V shed 4 bases and J 4 bases; nucleotides not matched to a gene: 1. Germline V lookup: CDR1 MGHDK, CDR2 SYGVNS. The chain's CDR3 is CASSVAGGSDTQYF. The CDR3 nucleotides are TGTGCCAGCAGTGTAGCGGGAGGGTCAGATACGCAGTATTTT.